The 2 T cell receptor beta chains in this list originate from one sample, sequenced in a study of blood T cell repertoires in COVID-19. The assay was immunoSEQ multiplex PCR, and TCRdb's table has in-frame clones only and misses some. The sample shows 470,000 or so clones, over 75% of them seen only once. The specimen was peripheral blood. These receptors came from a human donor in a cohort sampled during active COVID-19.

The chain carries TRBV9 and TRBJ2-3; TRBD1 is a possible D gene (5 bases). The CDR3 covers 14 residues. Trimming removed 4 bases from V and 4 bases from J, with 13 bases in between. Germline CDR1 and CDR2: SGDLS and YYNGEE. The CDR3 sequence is CASSFQGLSDTQYF. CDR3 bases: TGTGCCAGCAGCTTCCAGGGTTTGTCAGATACGCAGTATTTT.

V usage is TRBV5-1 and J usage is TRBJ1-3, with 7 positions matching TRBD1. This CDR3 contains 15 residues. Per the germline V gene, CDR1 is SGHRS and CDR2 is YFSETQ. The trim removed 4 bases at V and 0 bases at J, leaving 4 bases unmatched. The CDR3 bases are TGCGCCAGCAGCGGGGGACAGACCTCTGGAAACACCATATATTTT. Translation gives CASSGGQTSGNTIYF.